The next 13 T cell receptor beta chains were all read from a single sample in a study of long-term antiretroviral therapy in people with HIV. Run at survey level, the immunoSEQ assay was version v3.0. Generated by immunoSEQ multiplex PCR, the TCRdb table keeps only in-frame clones and is missing some. Among about 35,000 clones, about 80% were seen once, and the ten largest hold less than 9%. This specimen was unsorted PBMCs, taken 2 years after starting antiretroviral therapy. The receptors were gathered from a woman in her fifties or sixties with HIV.

Comments on this clone: An end of the junction differs from the germline gene, which may be a read error. The gene calls are TRBV9 and TRBJ2-3, with D perhaps matching TRBD1 (6 bases). Germline CDR1 is SGDLS and CDR2 is YYNGEE. The CDR3 runs to 17 residues. The CDR3 DNA is TGTGCCAACAGCGTAGAACTCGGACAGACTAGCACAGATACGCAGTATTTT. Its translation is CANSVELGQTSTDTQYF.

V gene TRBV5-6 combines with J gene TRBJ2-7, with TRBD2 as a possible D gene (5 bases). Deletions cut 2 bases from V and 2 bases from J, with 11 bases between. CDR1 and CDR2 (germline): SGHDT, YYEEEE. The CDR3 is 14 amino acids. The CDR3 protein is CASSLLTTPYEQYV. In DNA, the CDR3 is TGTGCCAGCAGCTTACTGACTACTCCCTACGAGCAGTACGTC.

The CDR3 nucleotides are TGCGCCAGCAGCTTGGTTCGCGGGGGCAGCTCCTACGAGCAGTACTTC. It encodes CASSLVRGGSSYEQYF. The rearrangement links TRBV5-1 to TRBJ2-7, with D possibly TRBD2 on 7 matching bases. The CDR3 extends over 16 amino acids. The ends were cut back, 0 bases at V and 0 bases at J, with 13 bases in the middle. CDR1 and CDR2 (germline): SGHRS, YFSETQ.

V is TRBV29-1 and J is TRBJ1-1; 10 bases line up with TRBD1. The germline gives CDR1 SQVTM, CDR2 ANQGSEA. The V gene end was trimmed by 5 bases and the J gene end by 4 bases; junction bases not matched to a gene: 4. The CDR3 runs 13 residues. CDR3 sequence reads: CSVPGQGTTEAFF. The CDR3 nucleotides read TGCAGCGTTCCGGGACAGGGGACCACTGAAGCTTTCTTT.

V usage is TRBV7-2 and J usage is TRBJ1-1; D gene uncertain. Trimming took 3 bases from V and 0 from J, leaving 8 bases between them. Germline values: CDR1 SGHTA, CDR2 FQGNSA. This CDR3 contains 14 residues. The CDR3 sequence: CASSLGRVNTEAFF. The CDR3 DNA reads TGTGCCAGCAGCTTGGGGAGGGTGAACACTGAAGCTTTCTTT.

The V call is TRBV7-6, the J call TRBJ1-4; unclear D gene. Trimming stripped 5 bases from V and 7 bases from J, with 29 bases between. There are 19 residues in the CDR3. CDR1 SGHVS and CDR2 FNYEAQ come from the germline V gene. CDR3 region: CASSQALDQEKNQFEKLFF. Written as DNA, the CDR3 is TGTGCCAGCAGCCAAGCCTTAGACCAGGAAAAAAACCAATTTGAAAAACTGTTTTTT.

This clone has more than one count but fewer than ten. The V gene is TRBV7-9, the J gene TRBJ1-5, with TRBD1 identical over 7 bases. Germline V CDR1 and CDR2: SEHNR, FQNEAQ (reference sequence). The CDR3 is 13 amino acids. V was clipped by 5 bases and J by 2 bases; unmatched bases: 0. The CDR3, as DNA: TGTGCCAGCAGCACAGGGGGCAATCAGCCCCAGCATTTT. It encodes CASSTGGNQPQHF.

The chain joins TRBV19 to TRBJ1-3; 7 bases map to TRBD1. The junction had 9 bases not matched to a gene; V was cut back by 7 bases and J by 0 bases. The CDR3 runs 16 residues. Germline V gives CDR1 LNHDA, CDR2 SQIVND (reference sequence). The CDR3 nucleotides read TGTGCCAGTATTATGACGGGACAGAGCTCTGGAAACACCATATATTTT. It codes for CASIMTGQSSGNTIYF.

The chain combines TRBV7-9 with TRBJ2-3, with D unclear. Trimming pared 2 bases from V and 6 bases from J, leaving 9 bases between. This CDR3 spans 13 amino acids. Germline V gives CDR1 SEHNR, CDR2 FQNEAQ (reference sequence). The CDR3 region is CASSLRGRDTQYF. The CDR3 DNA reads TGTGCCAGCAGCTTAAGAGGCCGGGATACGCAGTATTTT. Full variable domain (remainder filled in from reference TRBV7-9 and TRBJ2-3): DTGVSQNPRHKITKRGQNVTFRCDPISEHNRLYWYRQTLGQGPEFLTYFQNEAQLEKSRLLSDRFSAERPKGSFSTLEIQRTEQGDSAMYLCASSLRGRDTQYFGPGTRLTVL.

The chain couples TRBV11-2 to TRBJ1-5; D uncertain. Germline V gives CDR1 SGHAT, CDR2 FQNNGV. Trimming removed 5 bases from V and 5 bases from J, with 10 bases in between. CDR3 length: 13 residues. The CDR3 bases are TGTGCCAGCAGCGACCAGTGGGATCAGCCCCAGCATTTT. It translates to CASSDQWDQPQHF.

This chain joins TRBV7-8 and TRBJ2-7; TRBD1 agrees at 8 bases. Germline CDR1 and CDR2: SGHVS and FQNEAQ. This CDR3 contains 15 residues. The V and J ends lost 6 bases and 3 bases, in that order; junction bases with no gene match: 10. For the CDR3, the DNA is TGTGCCAGCAGTCGGGAGACAGGGGTCCGCTACGAGCAGTACTTC. Its translation: CASSRETGVRYEQYF. The full variable domain, its missing parts supplied by reference TRBV7-8 and TRBJ2-7, is GAGVSQSPRYKVAKRGQDVALRCDPISGHVSLFWYQQALGQGPEFLTYFQNEAQLDKSGLPSDRFFAERPEGSVSTLKIQRTQQEDSAVYLCASSRETGVRYEQYFGPGTRLTVT.

The chain recombines TRBV7-9 with TRBJ1-2; D unresolved. The CDR3 covers 14 residues. The germline CDR1 and CDR2 sequences are SEHNR and FQNEAQ (reference sequence). V was clipped by 5 bases and J by 4 bases, with 14 bases between them. CDR3: CASSARDFPYGYTF. The CDR3 region has the DNA TGTGCCAGCAGCGCACGGGATTTCCCCTATGGCTACACCTTC.

V is TRBV6-1 and J is TRBJ1-5; no reliable D call. There are 14 residues in the CDR3. The V end was cut by 4 bases, the J end by 7 bases, with 14 bases between. Germline assignment: CDR1 MNHNS and CDR2 SASEGT. CDR3 sequence reads: CASSGGVLPQPQHF. DNA for the CDR3: TGTGCCAGCAGTGGAGGAGTTTTACCGCAGCCCCAGCATTTT.